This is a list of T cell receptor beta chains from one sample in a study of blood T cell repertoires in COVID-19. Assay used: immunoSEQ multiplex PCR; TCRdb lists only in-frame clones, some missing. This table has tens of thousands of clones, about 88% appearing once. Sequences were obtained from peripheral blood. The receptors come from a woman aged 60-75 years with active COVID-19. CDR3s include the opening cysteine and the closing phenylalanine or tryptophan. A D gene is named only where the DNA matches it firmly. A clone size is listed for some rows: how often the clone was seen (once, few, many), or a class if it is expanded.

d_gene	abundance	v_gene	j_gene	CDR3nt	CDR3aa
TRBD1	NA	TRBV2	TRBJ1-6	TGTGCCAGCAGTGAAGCAGGGGGCTTGGGGTATTCACCCCTCCACTTT	CASSEAGGLGYSPLHF
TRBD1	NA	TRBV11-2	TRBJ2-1	TGTGCCAGCAGCTTGGACAGGTACAATGAGCAGTTCTTC	CASSLDRYNEQFF
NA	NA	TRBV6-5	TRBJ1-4	TGTGCCAGCAGGAGCCCACAGGGTTTCGAAAAACTGTTTTTT	CASRSPQGFEKLFF
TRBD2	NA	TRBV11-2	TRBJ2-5	TGTGCCAGCAGCTTAGCGGGGGGGCAAGAGACCCAGTACTTC	CASSLAGGQETQYF
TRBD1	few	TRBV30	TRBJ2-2	TGTGCCTGGAGTTCCCTCGACAGGGGAGAGGCCGGGGAGCTGTTTTTT	CAWSSLDRGEAGELFF
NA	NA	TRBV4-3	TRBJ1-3	TGCGCCAGCAGCCAAGAGAATCCGGGACACTGGAGCTCTGGAAACACCATATATTTT	CASSQENPGHWSSGNTIYF
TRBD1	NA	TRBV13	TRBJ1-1	TGTGCCAGCAGCTTGGGGACAGGGCCCACTGAAGCTTTCTTT	CASSLGTGPTEAFF
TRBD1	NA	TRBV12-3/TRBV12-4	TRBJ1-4	TGTGCCAGCAGTTTCGACAGGGATGAAAAACTGTTTTTT	CASSFDRDEKLFF
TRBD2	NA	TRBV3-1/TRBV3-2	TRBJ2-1	TGTGCCAGCAGCCTTCAAAGCGGGGTTTCCTACAATGAGCAGTTCTTC	CASSLQSGVSYNEQFF
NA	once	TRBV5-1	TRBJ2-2	TGCGCCAGCAGCTTGGCGCAGGGAAACGCCGGGGAGCTGTTTTTT	CASSLAQGNAGELFF
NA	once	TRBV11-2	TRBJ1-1	TGTGCCAGCAGCTTAGGGCTGACAGCCCTGAACACTGAAGCTTTCTTT	CASSLGLTALNTEAFF
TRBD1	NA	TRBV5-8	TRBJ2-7	TGTGCCAGTATGACGACAGGGGTGAACTACGAGCAGTACTTC	CASMTTGVNYEQYF
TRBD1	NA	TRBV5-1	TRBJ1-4	TGCGCCAGCAGATTCGCGGGACAGTCTAATGAAAAACTGTTTTTT	CASRFAGQSNEKLFF
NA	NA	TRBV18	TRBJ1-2	TGTGCCAGCTCACCAGGACACTCATATGGCTACACCTTC	CASSPGHSYGYTF
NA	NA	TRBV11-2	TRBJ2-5	TGTGCCAGCAGCTTCGAGCGGACAGTCGCCGAGACCCAGTACTTC	CASSFERTVAETQYF